This T cell receptor beta chain was profiled in a study of vaccination and CD4 T cells after COVID-19. Looking at the study overall: Two doses of either BNT162b2 or mRNA-1273 vaccine were given to participants.

The ends were cut back, 0 bases at V and 1 base at J, with 4 bases in the middle. Germline values: CDR1 SGHRS, CDR2 YFSETQ. The CDR3 length is 13 residues. Cultured CD4+ T-cell DNA underwent Oncomine TCR Beta short-read sequencing. TCRdb redid the calling of the PCR reads with MiXCR, one entry per CDR3 protein. The sample carries 16,000 or so distinct CDR3 sequences, roughly 75% recorded once. Treatment denoted: 10-day PBMC culture with coronavirus spike peptide pools or control peptides (ViraFEST assay). Expanded clonotypes were found by TCR sequencing after peptide-pool stimulation (ViraFEST). As to this clonotype: Its antigen remains unidentified.

The chain employs TRBV5-1 and TRBJ1-2, with D unclear. This clonotype originated in a human donor who received a COVID-19 vaccine. Source: CD4+ T cells from blood, cultured in vitro, taken after SARS-CoV-2 vaccination. DNA of the CDR3: TGCGCCAGCAGCTTGGGGGTTAACTATGGCTACACCTTC. Residues: CASSLGVNYGYTF.